What follows are 30 T cell receptor beta chains derived from one specimen sequenced in a study of blood T cell repertoires in COVID-19. Method: immunoSEQ multiplex PCR; TCRdb's copy keeps in-frame clones and lacks some. The table includes around 140,000 clones, roughly 90% detected once. The sample was peripheral blood. These receptors all come from a man between 70 and 80 years old with active COVID-19.

This chain links TRBV15 with TRBJ2-1, with D unclear. The V end lost 0 bases, the J end lost 5 bases, and 8 bases lay between the germline ends. The CDR3 covers 14 residues. Germline V gene lookup returns CDR1 LNHNV and CDR2 YYDKDF (reference sequence). The CDR3 loop reads CATSRDRVDNEQFF. The CDR3 DNA sequence: TGTGCCACCAGCAGAGATCGGGTGGACAATGAGCAGTTCTTC.

V usage is TRBV28 and J usage is TRBJ1-5, with TRBD1 matching 9 bases. The CDR3 contains 17 residues. After removal of 6 bases from V and 3 bases from J, the junction contained 12 bases not matched to a gene. In germline, CDR1 is MDHEN, CDR2 SYDVKM. CDR3 in amino acids: CASRGTGRKKLNQPQHF. The CDR3, as DNA: TGTGCCAGCAGGGGGACAGGGAGGAAGAAACTCAATCAGCCCCAGCATTTT. The entire variable domain, with the rest obtained from reference TRBV28 and TRBJ1-5, is as follows: DVKVTQSSRYLVKRTGEKVFLECVQDMDHENMFWYRQDPGLGLRLIYFSYDVKMKEKGDIPEGYSVSREKKERFSLILESASTNQTSMYLCASRGTGRKKLNQPQHFGDGTRLSIL.

This chain connects TRBV7-2 to TRBJ2-7, with TRBD1 matching over 7 bases. The CDR3 spans 14 residues. V shed 5 bases, J shed 4 bases, and the junction held 8 bases outside the gene matches. Germline V gene sequence: CDR1 SGHTA, CDR2 FQGNSA. The CDR3 bases are TGTGCCAGCAGCCTTGACAGGGCGAGGTACGAGCAGTACTTC. Translating it yields CASSLDRARYEQYF.

The CDR3 nucleotides are TGTGCCTGGAGTGTGAAGGGGGCCAGCAATCAGCCCCAGCATTTT. Its protein product is CAWSVKGASNQPQHF. The chain joins TRBV30 to TRBJ1-5, with 7 bases aligning to TRBD1. There are 15 residues in the CDR3. V dropped 0 bases and J dropped 1; count of bases not matched to a gene: 3. The germline CDR1 and CDR2 sequences are GTSNPN and SVGIG (reference sequence).

This clone was recorded once. J is TRBJ1-5 and V is TRBV4-1; 10 bases agree with TRBD1. The germline V gene has CDR1 MGHRA and CDR2 YSYEKL. Unmatched junction bases numbered 2, after V lost 3 bases and J lost 3 bases. The CDR3 has 15 amino acids. This CDR3 is CASSQGQGSNQPQHF. CDR3 bases: TGCGCCAGCAGCCAGGGACAGGGGTCCAATCAGCCCCAGCATTTT.

The chain combines TRBV5-4 with TRBJ2-1, with TRBD2 matching over 10 bases. Germline CDR1 SGHNT, CDR2 YYREEE (reference sequence). This CDR3 comprises 15 residues. The V segment lost 1 base and the J segment 6 bases; nucleotides outside the gene matches: 4. The chain's CDR3 is CASSLRTSGGNEQFF. In DNA, the CDR3 is TGTGCCAGCAGCTTGCGGACTAGCGGAGGCAATGAGCAGTTCTTC.

This CDR3 reads CASNGQGIGTEAFF. The DNA of the CDR3 is TGTGCCAGCAATGGACAGGGGATTGGCACTGAAGCTTTCTTT. This sequence joins TRBV6-5 and TRBJ1-1, with 9 bases lining up with TRBD1. The CDR3 has 14 amino acids. CDR1 is MNHEY, CDR2 SVGAGI, per germline. J was trimmed by 4 bases and V by 7 bases; bases with no gene match: 7.

The rearrangement joins TRBV5-1 to TRBJ2-1; D possibly corresponds to TRBD2 (5 bases). CDR3 length equals 13 residues. The V end lost 3 bases, the J end lost 5 bases, and 9 bases lay between the germline ends. CDR1 is SGHRS, CDR2 YFSETQ, per germline. The CDR3 nucleotides read TGCGCCAGCAGCTGGGAGAGGGACAATGAGCAGTTCTTC. Protein sequence: CASSWERDNEQFF.

This chain links TRBV12-3 or TRBV12-4 with TRBJ2-7; 10 nucleotides line up with TRBD2. V trimming: 9 bases; J trimming: 7 bases; junction bases outside the gene matches: 9. CDR3 length: 13 residues. The DNA of the CDR3 is TGTGCCAGTCGCAGCGGGAGGGCGAAGGAGCAGTACTTC. This sequence encodes CASRSGRAKEQYF.

In its sample, this clone was seen once. The chain employs TRBV7-2 and TRBJ2-7, with 8 nucleotides matching TRBD2. The J segment lost 3 bases and the V segment lost 2 bases, leaving 3 bases of the junction unmatched. The CDR3 has 14 amino acids. Germline CDR1 is SGHTA and CDR2 is FQGNSA. The CDR3: CASSLSGSRYEQYF. The CDR3 DNA sequence: TGTGCCAGCAGCTTAAGCGGGAGTCGCTACGAGCAGTACTTC. The full variable domain, in which reference TRBV7-2 and TRBJ2-7 provide the parts outside the CDR3, is GAGVSQSPSNKVTEKGKDVELRCDPISGHTALYWYRQSLGQGLEFLIYFQGNSAPDKSGLPSDRFSAERTGGSVSTLTIQRTQQEDSAVYLCASSLSGSRYEQYFGPGTRLTVT.

This rearrangement joins TRBV19 to TRBJ2-3, with TRBD1 matching over 8 bases. The V segment lost 1 base and the J segment 3 bases; nucleotides outside the gene matches: 3. The germline CDR1 and CDR2 sequences are LNHDA and SQIVND (reference sequence). This CDR3 has 15 amino acids. CDR3 region: CASSIGTGKTDTQYF. DNA of the CDR3: TGTGCCAGTAGTATAGGGACAGGGAAGACAGATACGCAGTATTTT.

The chain carries TRBV19 and TRBJ2-1; maybe TRBD1 (6 bases). There are 14 residues in the CDR3. V was trimmed by 6 bases and J by 2 bases, leaving 11 bases between them. Germline CDR1 reads LNHDA; CDR2 reads SQIVND (reference sequence). CDR3 nucleotides: TGTGCCAGTAGCTCAAGGACAGCCTACAATGAGCAGTTCTTC. It is translated as CASSSRTAYNEQFF. Full variable domain (remainder filled in from reference TRBV19 and TRBJ2-1): DGGITQSPKYLFRKEGQNVTLSCEQNLNHDAMYWYRQDPGQGLRLIYYSQIVNDFQKGDIAEGYSVSREKKESFPLTVTSAQKNPTAFYLCASSSRTAYNEQFFGPGTRLTVL.

The rearrangement links TRBV4-2 to TRBJ1-2; D unresolved. Germline lookup yields CDR1 LGHNA and CDR2 YNFKEQ. The CDR3 has 14 amino acids. V gave up 3 bases and J gave up 10 bases, with 18 bases separating them. Here the CDR3 reads CASSQLRIGADYTF. The CDR3 DNA reads as TGTGCCAGCAGCCAGCTCAGGATCGGCGCAGACTACACCTTC.

The V and J genes are TRBV6-5 and TRBJ1-2; D may be TRBD1 (5 bases). V dropped 3 bases and J dropped 5 bases, with 13 bases sitting between them. The CDR3 spans 14 residues. Germline V lookup: CDR1 MNHEY, CDR2 SVGAGI. CDR3: CASSYRAGQYGYTF. The CDR3 DNA is TGTGCCAGCAGTTATCGCGCAGGACAATATGGCTACACCTTC.

The rearrangement joins TRBV9 to TRBJ2-5, with TRBD2 identical over 8 bases. The CDR3 is made up of 16 amino acids. Germline-derived CDR1 and CDR2 are SGDLS and YYNGEE. The V segment lost 2 bases and the J segment 3 bases; nucleotides outside the gene matches: 9. This chain's CDR3 is CASSVGASGFKETQYF. CDR3 DNA sequence: TGTGCCAGCAGCGTCGGGGCTAGCGGGTTCAAAGAGACCCAGTACTTC.

The chain is built from TRBV7-2 and TRBJ1-2; 7 bases are shared with TRBD1. This CDR3 has 16 amino acids. Trimming cost V 5 bases and J 4 bases; bases outside gene matches: 13. CDR1 SGHTA and CDR2 FQGNSA come from the germline V gene. The CDR3 region has the DNA TGTGCCAGCAGCACCGGGACAGCCCGAACCTTCTATGGCTACACCTTC. Amino acid sequence: CASSTGTARTFYGYTF. Combining the CDR3 with reference TRBV7-2 and TRBJ1-2 gives the whole variable domain GAGVSQSPSNKVTEKGKDVELRCDPISGHTALYWYRQSLGQGLEFLIYFQGNSAPDKSGLPSDRFSAERTGGSVSTLTIQRTQQEDSAVYLCASSTGTARTFYGYTFGSGTRLTVV.

As for this clone: Within the sample, other DNA sequences also encode this same CDR3. The V gene is TRBV6-1, the J gene TRBJ2-7, with D possibly TRBD2 on 5 matching bases. V shed 3 bases and J shed 2 bases, with 11 bases lying between them. Germline assignment: CDR1 MNHNS and CDR2 SASEGT. This CDR3 has 14 residues. The CDR3 loop is CASSERAGAYEQYF. In nucleotides, the CDR3 is TGTGCCAGCAGTGAGAGGGCCGGGGCCTACGAGCAGTACTTC.

The chain has TRBV30 and TRBJ2-2, with 7 nucleotides matching TRBD2. This CDR3 region has 14 residues. The ends lost 7 bases at V and 4 bases at J; junction bases unmatched: 9. Germline values: CDR1 GTSNPN, CDR2 SVGIG (reference sequence). The CDR3 is CASRRLAITGELFF. For the CDR3, the DNA is TGTGCCTCCCGCCGACTAGCCATCACCGGGGAGCTGTTTTTT.

This sequence joins TRBV28 and TRBJ2-1, with 10 positions matching TRBD2. With V trimmed by 4 bases and J by 5 bases, 8 bases remained unmatched. Germline-derived CDR1 and CDR2 are MDHEN and SYDVKM. This CDR3 region has 16 residues. Here the CDR3 reads CASSSIGLAEHNEQFF. CDR3 coding DNA: TGTGCCAGCAGTTCGATCGGACTAGCGGAACACAATGAGCAGTTCTTC.

This chain links TRBV5-1 with TRBJ1-6; no clear D gene. V dropped 0 bases and J dropped 0 bases, with 10 bases sitting between them. This CDR3 has 17 amino acids. CDR1 SGHRS and CDR2 YFSETQ come from the germline V gene. CDR3 sequence: CASSLATRSSYNSPLHF. The CDR3 DNA reads as TGCGCCAGCAGCTTGGCCACACGGAGCTCCTATAATTCACCCCTCCACTTT.

V usage is TRBV7-9 and J usage is TRBJ1-5; maybe TRBD1 (5 bases). Trimming took off 7 bases at V and 9 bases at J, with 19 bases between the two ends. This CDR3 contains 14 residues. In germline, CDR1 is SEHNR, CDR2 FQNEAQ (reference sequence). The CDR3 bases are TGTGCCAGCACCGAAGGGGAGGGTTCAGGGCCCCAGCATTTT. It codes for CASTEGEGSGPQHF.

DNA of the CDR3: TGTGCCAGCAGTAGTCCGGGACAGGGTAATGAAAAACTGTTTTTT. Translated, it gives CASSSPGQGNEKLFF. The chain carries TRBV28 and TRBJ1-4, with 9 bases matching TRBD1. The ends lost 5 bases at V and 4 bases at J; junction bases unmatched: 5. From germline, CDR1 is MDHEN and CDR2 SYDVKM. This CDR3 region has 15 residues.

Only one count was recorded for this clone. This rearrangement joins TRBV7-9 to TRBJ2-2; 15 bases fit TRBD2. V lost 5 bases, J lost 7 bases, and 5 bases stayed unmatched. The CDR3 length is 16 residues. In germline, CDR1 is SEHNR, CDR2 FQNEAQ (reference sequence). CDR3 sequence reads: CASSRPGLAGGGELFF. Here the CDR3 DNA reads TGTGCCAGCAGCCGACCGGGACTAGCGGGAGGCGGGGAGCTGTTTTTT.

The J gene is TRBJ2-1, the V gene TRBV5-1, with D possibly matching TRBD2 (7 bases). The CDR3 is made up of 14 amino acids. CDR1 SGHRS and CDR2 YFSETQ come from the germline V gene. V lost 7 bases, J lost 2 bases, and 13 bases lay in between. CDR3 amino acids: CASRPGGAYNEQFF. CDR3 nucleotides: TGCGCCAGCCGTCCGGGGGGCGCCTACAATGAGCAGTTCTTC. Supplemented by reference TRBV5-1 and TRBJ2-1, the full variable domain reads KAGVTQTPRYLIKTRGQQVTLSCSPISGHRSVSWYQQTPGQGLQFLFEYFSETQRNKGNFPGRFSGRQFSNSRSEMNVSTLELGDSALYLCASRPGGAYNEQFFGPGTRLTVL.

The chain carries TRBV10-3 and TRBJ1-4; D is perhaps TRBD1 (6 bases). The ends were cut back, 10 bases at V and 7 bases at J, with 16 bases in the middle. The CDR3 is 13 residues long. The germline CDR1 and CDR2 sequences are ENHRY and SYGVKD. The CDR3: CASRGRDTEKLFF. CDR3 sequence (DNA): TGTGCCAGCAGAGGCCGGGACACTGAAAAACTGTTTTTT.

CDR3: CASRRGGYEQYF. The DNA for the CDR3 is TGTGCCAGCCGACGGGGGGGCTACGAGCAGTACTTC. The chain combines TRBV12-3 or TRBV12-4 with TRBJ2-7; 8 nucleotides line up with TRBD2. Losses at the gene ends were 8 bases for V and 3 bases for J; bases not matched to a gene: 3. This CDR3 has 12 amino acids.

The CDR3 sequence is CAISESGPFRNSPLHF. The CDR3 DNA reads TGTGCCATCAGTGAGTCGGGGCCCTTTAGGAATTCACCCCTCCACTTT. V is TRBV10-3 and J is TRBJ1-6; D perhaps matches TRBD1 (5 bases). V gave up 0 bases and J gave up 7 bases, with 13 bases separating them. The CDR3 spans 16 residues. Germline CDR1 and CDR2: ENHRY and SYGVKD.

The chain links TRBV27 to TRBJ1-5; a weak D match, TRBD1 (6 bases). Per the germline V gene, CDR1 is MNHEY and CDR2 is SMNVEV (reference sequence). Trimming pared 4 bases from V and 7 bases from J, leaving 17 bases between. This CDR3 spans 15 amino acids. Here the CDR3 reads CASSYTGFMGQPQHF. The CDR3 bases are TGTGCCAGCAGTTATACAGGGTTTATGGGACAGCCCCAGCATTTT.

This clone was recorded only once. This sequence joins TRBV7-9 and TRBJ2-2, with D perhaps matching TRBD1 (6 bases). The ends were cut back, 2 bases at V and 6 bases at J, with 16 bases in the middle. Germline V CDR1 and CDR2: SEHNR, FQNEAQ (reference sequence). This CDR3 comprises 16 residues. CDR3 amino acids: CASSLLEVGGAGELFF. The CDR3 coding sequence is TGTGCCAGCAGCTTATTAGAGGTTGGGGGCGCCGGGGAGCTGTTTTTT.

This clone was seen a handful of times. V and J are TRBV7-9 and TRBJ1-6; TRBD1 is a possible D gene (5 bases). From germline, CDR1 is SEHNR and CDR2 FQNEAQ (reference sequence). V lost 6 bases and J 10 bases, leaving 13 bases between the germline ends. The CDR3 contains 13 residues. The CDR3 coding sequence is TGTGCCAGCAGTTCGGGACTCTTGTCACCCCTCCACTTT. Protein sequence: CASSSGLLSPLHF.